The subject of this entry is one T cell receptor beta chain. The germline CDR1 and CDR2 sequences are LNHDA and SQIVND (reference sequence). This CDR3 is built from 15 residues. V lost 2 bases to trimming and J lost 1 base, with 8 bases between them. The data derive from a study of blood T cell repertoires in COVID-19. Study-wide background: T cells, B-cell-depleted T cells, or PBMCs supplied cDNA or gDNA.

Participants came from some 23 US areas, aged roughly 18 to 89 years. Participants were placed into cohorts based on the clinical history they reported. Only in-frame clones appear in the TCRdb table, and some are missing; sequencing was by immunoSEQ multiplex PCR. Among roughly 250,000 clones listed, approximately 84% were seen once. This TCR derives from a woman between 40 and 55 years old with acute COVID-19. Sequenced input: PBMCs or T cells enriched from blood (not recorded which). This sequence joins TRBV19 and TRBJ1-4; a possible D gene is TRBD1 (6 bases). The CDR3 loop reads CASSIQQGTNEKLFF. In DNA, the CDR3 is TGTGCCAGTAGTATACAACAGGGAACTAATGAAAAACTGTTTTTT.